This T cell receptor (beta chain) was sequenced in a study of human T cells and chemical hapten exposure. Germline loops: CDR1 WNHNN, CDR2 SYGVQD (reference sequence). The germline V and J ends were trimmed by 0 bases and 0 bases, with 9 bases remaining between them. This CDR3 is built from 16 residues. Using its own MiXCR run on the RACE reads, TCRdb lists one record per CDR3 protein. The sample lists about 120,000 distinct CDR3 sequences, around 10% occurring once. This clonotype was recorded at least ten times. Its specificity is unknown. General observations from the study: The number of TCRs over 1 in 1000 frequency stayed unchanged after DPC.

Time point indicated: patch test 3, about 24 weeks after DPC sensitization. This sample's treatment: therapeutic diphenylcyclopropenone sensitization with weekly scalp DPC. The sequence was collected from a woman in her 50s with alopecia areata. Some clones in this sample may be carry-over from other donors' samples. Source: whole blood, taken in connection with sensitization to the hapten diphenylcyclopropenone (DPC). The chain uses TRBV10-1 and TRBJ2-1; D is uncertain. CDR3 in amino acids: CASSESISGSYNEQFF. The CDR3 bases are TGCGCCAGCAGTGAGTCGATCTCGGGCTCCTACAATGAGCAGTTCTTC.